Listed below are T cell receptor beta chains from one sample, sequenced in a study of early T cells in non-severe SARS-CoV-2 infection. Via MiXCR, TCRdb re-called the 5' RACE reads, giving one row per CDR3 protein. The sample consists of about 48,000 distinct CDR3 sequences, around 6% of them appearing once. Sequencing input: whole blood. Receptors were obtained from an adult who was a healthcare worker with PCR-confirmed SARS-CoV-2 infection or an uninfected control (not recorded which). The CDR3 runs from the conserved cysteine through the conserved F or W. The D gene is left open where the match is weak. Where a row states a size, it is once, few, many or the class of an expanded clone; other rows omit it.

V: TRBV10-2; J: TRBJ1-1; size: many; D: NA; length: 14; DNA: TGCGCCAGCAGTGTCGAGGGTAGCGGCACTGAAGCTTTCTTT; CDR3: CASSVEGSGTEAFF
V: TRBV7-9; J: TRBJ1-4; size: few; D: NA; length: 14; DNA: TGTGCCAGCAGCTCCGCCACCCCTCCAAAAAGACTGTTTTTT; CDR3: CASSSATPPKRLFF
V: TRBV7-2; J: TRBJ2-5; size: few; D: TRBD1; length: 14; DNA: TGTGCCAGCAGCCAACAGGGGGCCCAACGGACCCAGTACTTC; CDR3: CASSQQGAQRTQYF
V: TRBV3-1; J: TRBJ2-3; size: once; D: NA; length: 15; DNA: TGTGCCAGCAGCCGAGGGGTCTTCAGCACAGATACGCAGTATTTT; CDR3: CASSRGVFSTDTQYF
V: TRBV28; J: TRBJ1-6; size: NA; D: NA; length: 17; DNA: TGTGCCAGCAGTTTTGGGTCCTACGGATCGGCGAATTCACCCCTCCACTTT; CDR3: CASSFGSYGSANSPLHF
V: TRBV6-5; J: TRBJ1-1; size: many; D: NA; length: 15; DNA: TGTGCCAGCAGTTACCTTTTTGGGCTGGACACTGAAGCTTTCTTT; CDR3: CASSYLFGLDTEAFF
V: TRBV12-3/TRBV12-4; J: TRBJ2-5; size: many; D: TRBD2; length: 15; DNA: TGTGCCAGCAGTGCAAGCGGGAGGGTGTGGGAGACCCAGTACTTC; CDR3: CASSASGRVWETQYF
V: TRBV30; J: TRBJ1-1; size: many; D: NA; length: 11; DNA: TGTGCCTGGAGCTCCGGGGCTGAAGCTTTCTTT; CDR3: CAWSSGAEAFF
V: TRBV20-1; J: TRBJ2-3; size: few; D: TRBD1; length: 15; DNA: TGCAGTGCTAGAGATCCGGGACAGAGCACAGATACGCAGTATTTT; CDR3: CSARDPGQSTDTQYF
V: TRBV7-2; J: TRBJ1-2; size: many; D: NA; length: 15; DNA: TGTGCCAGCAGCCGTTCCGGGGATTCGAGCTATGGCTACACCTTC; CDR3: CASSRSGDSSYGYTF
V: TRBV20-1; J: TRBJ2-7; size: many; D: NA; length: 15; DNA: TGCAGTGCTAGAGGTCTTCGCGGAACTACCCACGAGCAGTACTTC; CDR3: CSARGLRGTTHEQYF
V: TRBV20-1; J: TRBJ2-1; size: NA; D: TRBD2; length: 14; DNA: TGCAGTGCCTCCCCAGCGGGGGGAACCAATGAGCAGTTCTTC; CDR3: CSASPAGGTNEQFF
V: TRBV5-1; J: TRBJ1-1; size: many; D: NA; length: 14; DNA: TGCGCCAGCAGCTTGGGCCAGACAAACACTGAAGCTTTCTTT; CDR3: CASSLGQTNTEAFF
V: TRBV6-1; J: TRBJ1-2; size: NA; D: TRBD1; length: 12; DNA: TGTGCCACCAACGACAGGGGGCCCGGCTACACCTTC; CDR3: CATNDRGPGYTF
V: TRBV24-1; J: TRBJ1-2; size: few; D: NA; length: 13; DNA: TGTGCCACCGAACCTGTGACTAACTATGGCTACACCTTC; CDR3: CATEPVTNYGYTF
V: TRBV19; J: TRBJ2-1; size: many; D: TRBD2; length: 17; DNA: TGTGCCAGTAGCCGGGCACTAGCGGGCCGCTCCTACAATGAGCAGTTCTTC; CDR3: CASSRALAGRSYNEQFF
V: TRBV29-1; J: TRBJ1-1; size: many; D: NA; length: 9; DNA: TGCAGCGTTAACACTGAAGCTTTCTTT; CDR3: CSVNTEAFF
V: TRBV7-2; J: TRBJ1-3; size: many; D: NA; length: 13; DNA: TGTGCCAGCAGCTCCGACGGGGGAAACACCATATATTTT; CDR3: CASSSDGGNTIYF
V: TRBV29-1; J: TRBJ2-7; size: many; D: NA; length: 12; DNA: TGCAGCGTTATCCCGGGATCCTACGAGCAGTACTTC; CDR3: CSVIPGSYEQYF
V: TRBV7-9; J: TRBJ2-7; size: many; D: NA; length: 14; DNA: TGTGCCAGCAGCCCCCCGGCAAAGTCCTACGAGCAGTACTTC; CDR3: CASSPPAKSYEQYF
V: TRBV7-6; J: TRBJ2-1; size: NA; D: TRBD2; length: 19; DNA: TGTGCCAGCAGCTCACTAGCGGGGGAACACCAGACTGATTACAATGAGCAGTTCTTC; CDR3: CASSSLAGEHQTDYNEQFF
V: TRBV5-8; J: TRBJ2-3; size: few; D: TRBD1; length: 15; DNA: TGTGCCAGCAGCACCGGGACAGGGAGCACAGATACGCAGTATTTT; CDR3: CASSTGTGSTDTQYF
V: TRBV4-1; J: TRBJ2-7; size: many; D: TRBD1; length: 15; DNA: TGCGCCAGCAGCCAAGTTAGTATAGGGGGCCGCGAGCAGTACTTC; CDR3: CASSQVSIGGREQYF
V: TRBV29-1; J: TRBJ2-3; size: many; D: NA; length: 10; DNA: TGCAGCGTTGATCATGGTACGCAGTATTTT; CDR3: CSVDHGTQYF
V: TRBV20-1; J: TRBJ2-2; size: few; D: TRBD1; length: 12; DNA: TGCAGTGCTCCAGGGGACAGCGGGGAGCTGTTTTTT; CDR3: CSAPGDSGELFF
V: TRBV2; J: TRBJ2-3; size: many; D: TRBD2; length: 16; DNA: TGTGCCAGCAGTCCCGGGACTAGCGGGGGAACAGATACGCAGTATTTT; CDR3: CASSPGTSGGTDTQYF
V: TRBV7-2; J: TRBJ2-2; size: many; D: NA; length: 14; DNA: TGTGCCAGCAGCTTAACTCTCGGCACCGGGGAGCTGTTTTTT; CDR3: CASSLTLGTGELFF
V: TRBV7-9; J: TRBJ1-6; size: few; D: NA; length: 15; DNA: TGTGCCAGCAGCCTTGCGGGGAACAATAATTCACCCCTCCACTTT; CDR3: CASSLAGNNNSPLHF
V: TRBV12-5; J: TRBJ1-1; size: many; D: NA; length: 15; DNA: TGTGCTAGTGGTTTGGTACTGGGCAGGGGATATGAAGCTTTCTTT; CDR3: CASGLVLGRGYEAFF
V: TRBV5-1; J: TRBJ1-2; size: NA; D: TRBD1; length: 13; DNA: TGCGCCAGCAGCTTCCGGGACAGCTATGGCTACACCTTC; CDR3: CASSFRDSYGYTF
V: TRBV5-5; J: TRBJ2-1; size: many; D: NA; length: 13; DNA: TGTGCCAGCCAGACCGGGGCGCAGAATGAGCAGTTCTTC; CDR3: CASQTGAQNEQFF
V: TRBV6-2/TRBV6-3; J: TRBJ2-3; size: NA; D: NA; length: 13; DNA: TGTGCCAGTCAGGATTCGAACACAGATACGCAGTATTTT; CDR3: CASQDSNTDTQYF
V: TRBV12-3/TRBV12-4; J: TRBJ2-3; size: many; D: NA; length: 14; DNA: TGTGCCAGCAGTTTAAAGGGGAGCACAGATACGCAGTATTTT; CDR3: CASSLKGSTDTQYF
V: TRBV12-3/TRBV12-4; J: TRBJ1-2; size: many; D: TRBD1; length: 14; DNA: TGTGCCAGCAGTTGGGACAGGGGGGACTATGGCTACACCTTC; CDR3: CASSWDRGDYGYTF
V: TRBV20-1; J: TRBJ2-7; size: many; D: TRBD1; length: 11; DNA: TGCAGTGCCGGACAGGAGTACGAGCAGTACTTC; CDR3: CSAGQEYEQYF
V: TRBV20-1; J: TRBJ1-3; size: many; D: TRBD1; length: 13; DNA: TGCAGTGCTACCACAGGGGTGAGAAACACCATATATTTT; CDR3: CSATTGVRNTIYF
V: TRBV25-1; J: TRBJ2-1; size: NA; D: TRBD2; length: 16; DNA: TGTGCCAGCAGTAGACTAGCGGGACTCTCCTACAATGAGCAGTTCTTC; CDR3: CASSRLAGLSYNEQFF
V: TRBV18; J: TRBJ1-2; size: many; D: TRBD1; length: 13; DNA: TGTGCCAGCTCACCGGACAGGGAGCATGGCTACACCTTC; CDR3: CASSPDREHGYTF
V: TRBV20-1; J: TRBJ2-7; size: few; D: NA; length: 13; DNA: TGCAGTGCTAGAGATACCAGGGTGCACGAGCAGTACTTC; CDR3: CSARDTRVHEQYF
V: TRBV7-2; J: TRBJ2-1; size: many; D: NA; length: 13; DNA: TGTGCCAGCAGCCCCGGATCCTCCAATGAGCAGTTCTTC; CDR3: CASSPGSSNEQFF
V: TRBV12-3/TRBV12-4; J: TRBJ1-5; size: many; D: NA; length: 14; DNA: TGTGCCAGCAGTGCCAGGGGTGGCAATCAGCCCCAGCATTTT; CDR3: CASSARGGNQPQHF
V: TRBV13; J: TRBJ1-1; size: few; D: NA; length: 12; DNA: TGTGCCAGCAGCTTAGGAAGGACTGAAGCTTTCTTT; CDR3: CASSLGRTEAFF
V: TRBV29-1; J: TRBJ1-6; size: many; D: TRBD1; length: 14; DNA: TGCAGCGCACCGACAGGGGATATTAATTCACCCCTCCACTTT; CDR3: CSAPTGDINSPLHF
V: TRBV15; J: TRBJ2-5; size: NA; D: NA; length: 14; DNA: TGTGCCACCAGCTCCTTCACTGCCGTCGAGACCCAGTACTTC; CDR3: CATSSFTAVETQYF
V: TRBV20-1; J: TRBJ2-3; size: many; D: NA; length: 16; DNA: TGCAGTGCTCCCCCTTCCGGGGGCCTTCGGACAGATACGCAGTATTTT; CDR3: CSAPPSGGLRTDTQYF
V: TRBV5-5; J: TRBJ1-1; size: few; D: NA; length: 14; DNA: TGTGCCAGCAGCTCCGGACGGGGGAACACTGAATCTTTCTTT; CDR3: CASSSGRGNTESFF
V: TRBV20-1; J: TRBJ1-1; size: few; D: NA; length: 11; DNA: TGCAGTAGGCTAGGGGGCACTGAAGCTTTCTTT; CDR3: CSRLGGTEAFF
V: TRBV2; J: TRBJ1-1; size: many; D: TRBD1; length: 15; DNA: TGTGCCAGCAGTGAAGATCGACAGGGGAACACTGAAGCTTTCTTT; CDR3: CASSEDRQGNTEAFF
V: TRBV19; J: TRBJ2-5; size: many; D: TRBD2; length: 14; DNA: TGTGCCAGTAGCCTGGGGGGGGTCCAAGAGACCCAGTACTTC; CDR3: CASSLGGVQETQYF
V: TRBV7-9; J: TRBJ2-3; size: few; D: TRBD1; length: 15; DNA: TGTGCCAGCAGCTCCCGGGACAGCACCACAGATACGCAGTATTTT; CDR3: CASSSRDSTTDTQYF
V: TRBV7-2; J: TRBJ1-6; size: NA; D: NA; length: 12; DNA: TGTGCCAGCAGCTTAGAGGGGTCACCCCTCCACTTT; CDR3: CASSLEGSPLHF
V: TRBV11-2; J: TRBJ1-2; size: many; D: NA; length: 14; DNA: TGTGCCAGCAGTTACAGGACAGTCGATTATGGCTACACCTTC; CDR3: CASSYRTVDYGYTF
V: TRBV29-1; J: TRBJ2-5; size: few; D: NA; length: 13; DNA: TGCAGCGTTTCAGCGGACTCCCAAGAGACCCAGTACTTC; CDR3: CSVSADSQETQYF
V: TRBV4-2; J: TRBJ1-3; size: many; D: NA; length: 16; DNA: TGTGCCAGCAGCCAAGAAACGTGGCAGGATGGAAACACCATATATTTT; CDR3: CASSQETWQDGNTIYF
V: TRBV20-1; J: TRBJ2-7; size: many; D: NA; length: 11; DNA: TGCAGTGCCGCCCTAGGAGGGGAGCAGTACTTC; CDR3: CSAALGGEQYF